Below, 30 T cell receptor beta chains from the same sample are listed, as sequenced in a study of T cell repertoires and HLA-DP antigens. This table comes from immunoSEQ multiplex PCR, and its TCRdb copy is limited to in-frame clones, with some not included. The data contain more than 90,000 clones, nearly 95% of them seen just once; the ten biggest clones take up more than 0.25%. Their antigens remain unidentified. The sample consisted of CD4+ T cells from PBMCs. These receptors all stem from a young woman in good health and CMV-seronegative.

The chain has TRBV2 and TRBJ1-5; a possible D gene is TRBD1 (5 bases). CDR1 and CDR2 from the germline V gene are SNHLY and FYNNEI. The ends were cut back, 4 bases at V and 9 bases at J, with 7 bases in the middle. The CDR3 is made up of 11 amino acids. The CDR3 region is CASSGQGPQHF. The DNA for the CDR3 is TGTGCCAGCAGTGGGCAGGGGCCCCAGCATTTT.

This chain links TRBV7-9 with TRBJ2-1; TRBD1 aligns across 11 bases. Germline V gene sequence: CDR1 SEHNR, CDR2 FQNEAQ (reference sequence). V trimming: 1 base; J trimming: 7 bases; junction bases outside the gene matches: 3. This CDR3 spans 15 amino acids. The CDR3 coding sequence is TGTGCCAGCAGCTTAGTGGGACAGGGGGTGAATGAGCAGTTCTTC. This gives the protein CASSLVGQGVNEQFF.

The V call is TRBV28, the J call TRBJ1-2, with 7 bases that match TRBD1. The germline V gene has CDR1 MDHEN and CDR2 SYDVKM. Trimming cost V 7 bases and J 3 bases; bases outside gene matches: 8. This CDR3 contains 14 residues. The DNA of the CDR3 is TGTGCCAGCACCTCTACAGGGGAGGACTATGGCTACACCTTC. As protein: CASTSTGEDYGYTF.

The CDR3 coding sequence is TGTGCCAGCAGCTTTAGCCGTGGGGCAGGGGGTCAGCCCCAGCATTTT. Residues: CASSFSRGAGGQPQHF. This sequence joins TRBV7-2 and TRBJ1-5, with 7 bases fitting TRBD1. Trimming removed 3 bases from V and 6 bases from J; junction bases left unmatched: 11. Germline CDR1 reads SGHTA; CDR2 reads FQGNSA. The length of the CDR3 is 16 residues.

The V call is TRBV28, the J call TRBJ2-5, with 11 bases that match TRBD1. Looked up from germline, CDR1 is MDHEN and CDR2 is SYDVKM. This CDR3 is 15 amino acids long. J lost 3 bases, V lost 3 bases, and 3 bases had no gene match. The CDR3 here is CASSFGTGGEETQYF. CDR3 bases: TGTGCCAGCAGTTTCGGGACAGGGGGGGAAGAGACCCAGTACTTC.

This chain uses TRBV20-1 with TRBJ1-4; D uncertain. The CDR3 totals 11 residues. The V end lost 1 base, the J end lost 7 bases, and 4 bases lay between the germline ends. Per the germline V gene, CDR1 is DFQATT and CDR2 is SNEGSKA (reference sequence). CDR3 in DNA: TGCAGTGCTAGAGTAGGTGAAAAACTGTTTTTT. Residues: CSARVGEKLFF.

This clone was picked up one time. The rearrangement uses TRBV5-5 and TRBJ2-7, with TRBD2 identical over 8 bases. The V segment lost 1 base and the J segment 2 bases; nucleotides outside the gene matches: 2. This CDR3 contains 14 residues. The germline V gene encodes CDR1 SGHKS and CDR2 YYEKEE (reference sequence). Here the CDR3 reads CASSLTSGPYEQYF. CDR3 coding DNA: TGTGCCAGCAGCTTGACTAGCGGACCCTACGAGCAGTACTTC.

The V and J genes are TRBV10-2 and TRBJ2-1, with 9 bases that match TRBD2. The length of the CDR3 is 17 residues. Trimming removed 0 bases from V and 3 bases from J; junction bases left unmatched: 6. Germline V gene sequence: CDR1 WSHSY, CDR2 SAAADI. This CDR3 is CASSESGAGGHYNEQFF. In DNA form, the CDR3 reads TGCGCCAGCAGTGAGTCAGGAGCGGGGGGACACTACAATGAGCAGTTCTTC.

V is TRBV6-5 and J is TRBJ2-7; D is possibly TRBD1 (6 bases). This CDR3 is built from 12 residues. Germline-derived CDR1 and CDR2 are MNHEY and SVGAGI. V was cut by 5 bases and J by 2 bases, with 7 bases left in between. The CDR3 coding sequence is TGTGCCAGCAGTGGACAGACCTACGAGCAGTACGTC. Translating it yields CASSGQTYEQYV.

This chain joins TRBV5-4 and TRBJ2-1; 10 bases agree with TRBD2. Germline CDR1 is SGHNT and CDR2 is YYREEE (reference sequence). The ends lost 0 bases at V and 2 bases at J; junction bases unmatched: 2. The CDR3 consists of 16 residues. The CDR3 loop reads CASSLATSGPYNEQFF. CDR3 coding DNA: TGTGCCAGCAGCTTGGCGACTAGCGGGCCCTACAATGAGCAGTTCTTC.

DNA of the CDR3: TGTGCCAGCTCACGGGGACAGGGAGAAGGGCAGTACGTC. Translation: CASSRGQGEGQYV. J is TRBJ2-7 and V is TRBV18; 9 nucleotides match TRBD1. The V segment lost 4 bases and the J segment 9 bases; nucleotides outside the gene matches: 7. The germline gives CDR1 KGHSH, CDR2 LQKENI. The CDR3 is made up of 13 amino acids.

V and J are TRBV10-3 and TRBJ2-7; D remains ambiguous. Looked up from germline, CDR1 is ENHRY and CDR2 is SYGVKD. Trimming pared 0 bases from V and 0 bases from J, leaving 6 bases between. The CDR3 spans 14 residues. Written as DNA, the CDR3 is TGTGCCATCAGTGAGTCGACCAGCTCCTACGAGCAGTACGTC. This codes for CAISESTSSYEQYV.

The CDR3 loop reads CASSPAGSRIYEQYV. The CDR3, as DNA: TGTGCCAGCAGTCCCGCCGGGAGCCGAATTTACGAGCAGTACGTC. The rearrangement links TRBV28 to TRBJ2-7; D perhaps matches TRBD2 (6 bases). Germline CDR1 MDHEN, CDR2 SYDVKM. V was clipped by 5 bases and J by 4 bases, with 18 bases between them. The CDR3 loop spans 15 amino acids.

Relative to its sample, this clone is medium-sized (0.01 to 0.1%). CDR3 DNA sequence: TGCGCCAGCAGCTTGGTTACAGGGGCAGGCTATGGCTACACCTTC. This encodes CASSLVTGAGYGYTF. The chain couples TRBV5-1 to TRBJ1-2; 7 nucleotides match TRBD1. Germline V gene data show CDR1 as SGHRS and CDR2 as YFSETQ. The V and J ends lost 0 bases and 4 bases, in that order; junction bases with no gene match: 6. CDR3 length: 15 residues.

The chain joins TRBV19 to TRBJ2-3; 10 bases fit TRBD2. With V trimmed by 2 bases and J by 5 bases, 4 bases remained unmatched. In germline, CDR1 is LNHDA, CDR2 SQIVND (reference sequence). The CDR3 covers 15 residues. This CDR3 reads CASSILAGEGDTQYF. The CDR3 DNA is TGTGCCAGTAGTATACTAGCGGGAGAGGGAGATACGCAGTATTTT.

The chain is built from TRBV7-2 and TRBJ1-2; D is unclear. Germline CDR1 reads SGHTA; CDR2 reads FQGNSA. The CDR3 totals 14 residues. The V and J ends lost 1 base and 4 bases respectively, with 10 bases between them. CDR3 region: CASSLEGLAYGYTF. CDR3 DNA: TGTGCCAGCAGCTTAGAAGGGCTGGCCTATGGCTACACCTTC.

The chain employs TRBV7-2 and TRBJ1-5, with 10 bases that match TRBD1. V lost 0 bases to trimming and J lost 1 base; unmatched junction nucleotides: 18. The CDR3 totals 22 residues. Germline V gives CDR1 SGHTA, CDR2 FQGNSA. The CDR3 coding sequence is TGTGCCAGCAGCTTAGCCGGACAGGGGGATTCTCTTATCCCTAAAAGCAATCAGCCCCAGCATTTT. Protein: CASSLAGQGDSLIPKSNQPQHF.

The V and J genes are TRBV15 and TRBJ1-1; tentative D call: TRBD1 (6 bases). The CDR3 spans 16 residues. Trimming left V 0 bases short and J 0 bases short, with 11 bases between. Germline assignment: CDR1 LNHNV and CDR2 YYDKDF (reference sequence). The CDR3 spells CATSRDLGAMNTEAFF. In DNA form, the CDR3 reads TGTGCCACCAGCAGAGATCTGGGGGCGATGAACACTGAAGCTTTCTTT.

Concerning this clone itself: Other DNA sequences within the sample encode an identical CDR3. The chain is built from TRBV5-1 and TRBJ2-3; tentatively, D is TRBD1 (6 bases). Per the germline V gene, CDR1 is SGHRS and CDR2 is YFSETQ. The CDR3 covers 15 residues. V was clipped by 3 bases and J by 0 bases, with 11 bases between them. CDR3 sequence reads: CASSSGQGSTDTQYF. CDR3 DNA sequence: TGCGCCAGCAGCTCCGGGCAGGGGAGCACAGATACGCAGTATTTT.

The J gene is TRBJ2-1, the V gene TRBV4-1; 7 nucleotides align to TRBD1. The CDR3 contains 13 residues. Germline CDR1 is MGHRA and CDR2 is YSYEKL. Trimming took 6 bases from V and 5 from J; bases not matched to a gene: 4. As DNA, the CDR3 is TGCGCCAGCAGACCCACAGGGGACAATGAGCAGTTCTTC. It codes for CASRPTGDNEQFF.

The rearrangement links TRBV10-3 to TRBJ1-1, with D maybe TRBD1 (6 bases). From germline, CDR1 is ENHRY and CDR2 SYGVKD. The CDR3 loop spans 14 amino acids. V lost 4 bases and J lost 7, with 16 bases in between. CDR3 region: CAISVFRTANEAFF. The DNA for the CDR3 is TGTGCCATCAGTGTATTCCGGACAGCTAATGAAGCTTTCTTT.

The rearrangement links TRBV7-9 to TRBJ2-3, with D maybe TRBD1 (5 bases). The V end was cut by 1 base, the J end by 8 bases, with 10 bases between. CDR3 length equals 13 residues. Looked up from germline, CDR1 is SEHNR and CDR2 is FQNEAQ (reference sequence). CDR3 protein: CASSLEGRGTQYF. CDR3 DNA sequence: TGTGCCAGCAGCTTAGAGGGTAGGGGTACGCAGTATTTT.

The genes are TRBV5-4 and TRBJ1-1, with 7 bases lining up with TRBD1. V shed 6 bases, J shed 0 bases, and the junction held 2 bases outside the gene matches. The length of the CDR3 is 13 residues. In germline, CDR1 is SGHNT, CDR2 YYREEE (reference sequence). The CDR3 loop reads CASTGGMNTEAFF. The CDR3 DNA reads as TGTGCCAGCACAGGGGGGATGAACACTGAAGCTTTCTTT.

This chain uses TRBV7-9 with TRBJ2-7; 12 positions match TRBD1. The germline gives CDR1 SEHNR, CDR2 FQNEAQ (reference sequence). The ends lost 2 bases at V and 7 bases at J; junction bases unmatched: 6. This CDR3 is 15 amino acids long. The CDR3 is CASSLRGDRGREQYF. The DNA for the CDR3 is TGTGCCAGCAGCTTAAGAGGGGACAGGGGGCGTGAGCAGTACTTC.

The chain uses TRBV28 and TRBJ2-1; D could derive from TRBD1 or TRBD2 (5 bases each). The germline V gene has CDR1 MDHEN and CDR2 SYDVKM. The CDR3 is made up of 15 amino acids. The V end lost 3 bases, the J end lost 7 bases, and 16 bases lay between the germline ends. CDR3 coding DNA: TGTGCCAGCAGTTTGGGGAGCGGTGGACAAAATGAGCAGTTCTTC. Protein: CASSLGSGGQNEQFF.

The chain is built from TRBV4-2 and TRBJ1-1, with 8 bases fitting TRBD1. Germline V gene lookup returns CDR1 LGHNA and CDR2 YNFKEQ. This CDR3 is built from 15 residues. Trimming at V came to 5 bases and at J to 6 bases, leaving 11 bases not matched to a gene. CDR3 coding DNA: TGTGCCAGCAGCGACGACAGGGGTTTGGTGTCTGAAGCTTTCTTT. Its translation: CASSDDRGLVSEAFF.

The chain combines TRBV7-2 with TRBJ1-5; TRBD1 is a possible D gene (5 bases). CDR3 length: 16 residues. V lost 3 bases and J lost 6, with 18 bases in between. CDR1 and CDR2 (germline): SGHTA, FQGNSA. The CDR3 DNA is TGTGCCAGCAGCTTCGACCCCCCAGGGATCCCTCAGCCCCAGCATTTT. Protein product: CASSFDPPGIPQPQHF.

V is TRBV9 and J is TRBJ2-5, with D perhaps matching TRBD1 (6 bases). The V and J ends lost 4 bases and 4 bases respectively, with 11 bases between them. Per germline, CDR1 SGDLS and CDR2 YYNGEE. CDR3 length equals 13 residues. Here the CDR3 DNA reads TGTGCCAGCAGCACGGACAGCCGAGAGACCCAGTACTTC. Translation gives CASSTDSRETQYF.

J is TRBJ2-3 and V is TRBV29-1, with TRBD1 matching over 8 bases. V was clipped by 5 bases and J by 6 bases; unmatched bases: 13. Germline lookup yields CDR1 SQVTM and CDR2 ANQGSEA. This CDR3 has 15 amino acids. The CDR3 region has the DNA TGCAGCGTTACGACAGGGGCGATCCTCAGGGATACGCAGTATTTT. The encoded protein is CSVTTGAILRDTQYF.

The chain combines TRBV2 with TRBJ2-3, with a weak D call TRBD1 (5 bases). The CDR3 covers 14 residues. The V gene's germline CDR1 is SNHLY and CDR2 FYNNEI. With 6 bases removed from V and 0 bases from J, the gap between germline ends came to 10 bases. As DNA, the CDR3 is TGTGCCAGCAGAGATGCAGGGAGCACAGATACGCAGTATTTT. Its protein product is CASRDAGSTDTQYF.